The rows below give T cell receptor beta chains drawn from one sample of a study of T cells in Graves' hyperthyroidism and ophthalmopathy. One entry per CDR3 protein results from TCRdb running MiXCR on the multiplex PCR reads. The table shows about 210,000 distinct CDR3 sequences, with 17% occurring only once. The sequenced sample consisted of blood. The receptors derive from a man aged 45 to 65 with Graves' hyperthyroidism. CDR3s include the opening cysteine and the closing phenylalanine or tryptophan. The order of the fields is J gene, clone size, D gene, V gene, CDR3 DNA, CDR3 protein. D genes are given only for firm matches. Clone size is stated in some rows and not others, as once, few, many or a class when expanded.

TRBJ2-2	many	.	TRBV2	TGTGCCAGCAGTGAAGCGCACGGGGGCTACACCGGGGAGCTGTTTTTT	CASSEAHGGYTGELFF
TRBJ2-1	.	TRBD1	TRBV6-1	TGTGCCAGCAGTGAACAGGGGGAAGAGCGGTTCTTC	CASSEQGEERFF
TRBJ2-3	few	TRBD1	TRBV4-1	TGCGCCAGCATGGGACAGGGAGGTACAGATACGCAGTATTTT	CASMGQGGTDTQYF
TRBJ2-1	few	TRBD2	TRBV19	TGTGCCAGTAGTCCGGACTTAGCGGGCCTCAATGAGCAGTTCTTC	CASSPDLAGLNEQFF
TRBJ2-2	.	.	TRBV19	TGTGCCAGTAGTATCCCAACTAGCCCGGGCACCGGGGAGCTGTTTTTT	CASSIPTSPGTGELFF
TRBJ2-5	many	.	TRBV12-3/TRBV12-4	TGTGCCAGCATCTTTGGGGGACGGGGGACCCAGTACTTC	CASIFGGRGTQYF
TRBJ2-7	few	TRBD1	TRBV27	TGTGCCGTGGGACAGGGAACCTACGAGCAGTACTTC	CAVGQGTYEQYF
TRBJ2-3	many	.	TRBV28	TGTGCCAGCAGTCCCCCCGTAGGGACGACAGATACGCAGTATTTT	CASSPPVGTTDTQYF
TRBJ2-1	many	.	TRBV2	TGTGCCAGCAGTCAACTTAGCTCCTACAATGAGCAGTTCTTC	CASSQLSSYNEQFF
TRBJ1-1	few	TRBD1	TRBV7-8	TGTGCCAGCAGCTTTGACAGGGACACTGAAGCTTTCTTT	CASSFDRDTEAFF
TRBJ2-1	.	TRBD1	TRBV20-1	TGCAGTGCTTACCACCGGGACAGGGTGTTCCAGTTCTTC	CSAYHRDRVFQFF
TRBJ2-7	once	.	TRBV19	TGTGCCAGTAGTATACCTGGGTACTCCTACGAGCAGTACTTC	CASSIPGYSYEQYF
TRBJ2-5	many	.	TRBV3-1	TGTGCCAGCAGCCTCACCCAGGCCCAAGAGACCCAGTACTTC	CASSLTQAQETQYF
TRBJ2-7	many	TRBD2	TRBV11-1	TGTGCCAGCAGCCCAGCTAATGCGGGGGGCGAGCAGTACTTC	CASSPANAGGEQYF
TRBJ2-1	many	.	TRBV28	TGTGCCAGCAACAAAGGGTCCTACAATGAGCAGTTCTTC	CASNKGSYNEQFF
TRBJ2-7	.	TRBD1	TRBV12-3/TRBV12-4	TGTGCCAGCAGTCCGCTGACAGGGACCAGCTCCTACGAGCAGTACTTC	CASSPLTGTSSYEQYF
TRBJ2-7	many	.	TRBV6-1	TGTGCCAGCAGTGTAGAGCCCCTCGGCGAGCAGTACTTC	CASSVEPLGEQYF
TRBJ2-7	.	TRBD1	TRBV9	TGTGCCAGCAGCGTCATCGGACAGGGGGGCGAGCAGTACTTC	CASSVIGQGGEQYF
TRBJ2-7	many	TRBD2	TRBV30	TGTGCCTGGAGATCACGCGGGCAATCTAGCGGGAGGTCCTACGAGCAGTACTTC	CAWRSRGQSSGRSYEQYF
TRBJ1-5	.	TRBD1	TRBV5-1	TGCGCCAGCTTGGGACAGACAGATACGCAGCATTTT	CASLGQTDTQHF
TRBJ1-1	many	.	TRBV29-1	TGCAGCGTTGAAGATAAGGGGAGTGGCACTGAAGCTTTCTTT	CSVEDKGSGTEAFF
TRBJ2-2	.	TRBD2	TRBV9	TGTGCCAGCAGCGCAGGGACTACCGTCAGTCCCGGGGAGCTGTTTTTT	CASSAGTTVSPGELFF
TRBJ2-7	many	TRBD2	TRBV11-2	TGTGCCAGCAGCTTAGGAGGGTTAGCGGGAGCGACGTACGAGCAGTACTTC	CASSLGGLAGATYEQYF
TRBJ2-7	many	TRBD1	TRBV5-1	TGCGCCAGCAGCCTTGTCGGACAGGGACACTACGAGCAGTACTTC	CASSLVGQGHYEQYF
TRBJ2-2	few	.	TRBV20-1	TGCAGTGCTAGAGCCCTCGCGGGCACCGGGGAGCTGTTTTTT	CSARALAGTGELFF
TRBJ2-7	few	.	TRBV6-5	TGTGCCAGCAGTTACTCAGGACCCTACGAGCAGTACTTC	CASSYSGPYEQYF
TRBJ1-2	many	.	TRBV29-1	TGCAGCTCCGGAGAGGGGGGCTATGGCTACACCTTC	CSSGEGGYGYTF
TRBJ1-5	.	.	TRBV6-1	TGTGCCAGCGGATACAGAAGCAATCAGCCCCAGCATTTT	CASGYRSNQPQHF
TRBJ2-7	few	TRBD1	TRBV3-1	TGTGCCAGCAGCCAAGCTTTTTGGGACAGCTTGGGGGAGCAGTACTTC	CASSQAFWDSLGEQYF
TRBJ1-5	many	.	TRBV12-3/TRBV12-4	TGTGCCAGCAGTTCAACCTCGCTAGGGATCTATCAGCCCCAGCATTTT	CASSSTSLGIYQPQHF
TRBJ2-5	many	.	TRBV10-3	TGTGCCATCAGTGACAGGGCAGGGGCCCAAGAGACCCAGTACTTC	CAISDRAGAQETQYF
TRBJ2-3	.	.	TRBV28	TGTGCCAGCAGCCCCTCCTCCTCGCGGGTTACAGATACGCAGTATTTT	CASSPSSSRVTDTQYF
TRBJ2-7	.	TRBD2	TRBV7-9	TGTGCCAGCAGCCCGACTAGCGGGAGATTGTACGAGCAGTACTTC	CASSPTSGRLYEQYF
TRBJ1-1	.	.	TRBV6-5	TGTGCCAGCAGTTACAGTCCAGGGGAGGCCTTGAACACTGAAGCTTTCTTT	CASSYSPGEALNTEAFF
TRBJ2-1	many	.	TRBV28	TGTGCCAGCAGTTTCGGGTTCGGCAGCCTTATCAATGAGCAGTTCTTC	CASSFGFGSLINEQFF
TRBJ1-4	.	TRBD1	TRBV9	TGTGCCAGCAGCAGGGGGACAGGGGAAATTGAAAAACTGTTTTTT	CASSRGTGEIEKLFF
TRBJ2-2	.	.	TRBV19	TGTGCCAGTAGTCACGGCGGGTGGTCTGCGACGCAGAACACCGGGGAGCTGTTTTTT	CASSHGGWSATQNTGELFF
TRBJ2-1	few	TRBD2	TRBV12-3/TRBV12-4	TGTGCCAGCAGTGAGCGACTAGCGGGAATTCTCGGGGAGCAGTTCTTC	CASSERLAGILGEQFF
TRBJ1-5	.	TRBD1	TRBV7-8	TGTGCCAGCAGCTTAGTGTCGACAGGGAATCAGCCCCAGCATTTT	CASSLVSTGNQPQHF